A single sample is the source of the 24 T cell receptor beta chains below, sequenced in a study of CD8+ T cells in alopecia areata. As for treatment: oral pan-JAK inhibitor, 5-10 mg twice daily. TCR sequencing used cDNA made by reverse transcription of extracted RNA. The repertoire was sequenced with immunoSEQ multiplex PCR; TCRdb's copy has only in-frame clones and lacks some. In the table there are around 99,000 clones, 84% of which are singletons. Sample: CD8+ T cells sorted from blood, taken at week 24, from a patient treated with tofacitinib. The source is a human donor with alopecia areata.

This clone was detected only once. The J gene is TRBJ2-2, the V gene TRBV27, with D uncertain. This CDR3 region has 14 residues. The V gene lost 6 bases and the J gene lost 0 bases, with 8 bases spanning the gap. Germline loops: CDR1 MNHEY, CDR2 SMNVEV (reference sequence). As DNA, the CDR3 is TGTGCCAGCAGACACCGGTCGAACACCGGGGAGCTGTTTTTT. Translation: CASRHRSNTGELFF.

The chain recombines TRBV7-6 with TRBJ2-3; D might be TRBD1 (6 bases). The CDR3 contains 16 residues. From germline, CDR1 is SGHVS and CDR2 FNYEAQ. The V gene lost 0 bases and the J gene lost 0 bases, with 10 bases spanning the gap. The CDR3 spells CASSLAMGASTDTQYF. The CDR3 nucleotides are TGTGCCAGCAGCTTAGCTATGGGGGCTAGCACAGATACGCAGTATTTT. The full variable domain, in which reference TRBV7-6 and TRBJ2-3 provide the parts outside the CDR3, is GAGVSQSPRYKVTKRGQDVALRCDPISGHVSLYWYRQALGQGPEFLTYFNYEAQQDKSGLPNDRFSAERPEGSISTLTIQRTEQRDSAMYRCASSLAMGASTDTQYFGPGTRLTVL.

The genes are TRBV7-8 and TRBJ2-7; 11 positions match TRBD1. Germline CDR1 and CDR2: SGHVS and FQNEAQ. With V trimmed by 5 bases and J by 7 bases, 13 bases remained unmatched. The CDR3 has 16 amino acids. CDR3 residues: CASSLTSWTGGGEQYF. CDR3 DNA: TGTGCCAGCAGCCTTACCTCTTGGACAGGGGGCGGGGAGCAGTACTTC. Drawing the rest from reference TRBV7-8 and TRBJ2-7, the complete variable domain is GAGVSQSPRYKVAKRGQDVALRCDPISGHVSLFWYQQALGQGPEFLTYFQNEAQLDKSGLPSDRFFAERPEGSVSTLKIQRTQQEDSAVYLCASSLTSWTGGGEQYFGPGTRLTVT.

This clone was recorded once. The chain links TRBV4-1 to TRBJ2-7, with 8 bases fitting TRBD1. Losses at the gene ends were 4 bases for V and 2 bases for J; bases not matched to a gene: 10. This CDR3 is built from 16 residues. Germline lookup yields CDR1 MGHRA and CDR2 YSYEKL. The CDR3 coding sequence is TGCGCCAGCAGCCCCCTACCGGCGACAGGGGCCTACGAGCAGTACTTC. Amino acid sequence: CASSPLPATGAYEQYF.

The gene calls are TRBV5-4 and TRBJ2-5; 7 bases are shared with TRBD1. Trimming removed 4 bases from V and 4 bases from J; junction bases left unmatched: 10. CDR3 length equals 15 residues. Germline assignment: CDR1 SGHNT and CDR2 YYREEE (reference sequence). This CDR3 reads CASSPAEGARETQYF. The CDR3 nucleotides read TGTGCCAGCAGCCCGGCAGAGGGGGCTCGAGAGACCCAGTACTTC.

J is TRBJ2-2 and V is TRBV29-1; 7 nucleotides agree with TRBD1. The CDR3 length is 17 residues. The ends lost 5 bases at V and 1 base at J; junction bases unmatched: 13. Germline V gene sequence: CDR1 SQVTM, CDR2 ANQGSEA. The CDR3 loop is CSVLRPGTERNTGELFF. In DNA form, the CDR3 reads TGCAGCGTTCTCAGACCCGGGACAGAAAGGAACACCGGGGAGCTGTTTTTT.

The gene calls are TRBV7-2 and TRBJ2-7; 10 bases are a match to TRBD1. V dropped 7 bases and J dropped 2; count of bases not matched to a gene: 2. The CDR3 has 13 amino acids. Germline assignment: CDR1 SGHTA and CDR2 FQGNSA. CDR3 nucleotides: TGTGCCAGCACGGACAGGGGGACCTACGAGCAGTACTTC. Amino acid sequence: CASTDRGTYEQYF. Full variable domain (missing parts from reference TRBV7-2 and TRBJ2-7): GAGVSQSPSNKVTEKGKDVELRCDPISGHTALYWYRQSLGQGLEFLIYFQGNSAPDKSGLPSDRFSAERTGGSVSTLTIQRTQQEDSAVYLCASTDRGTYEQYFGPGTRLTVT.

V gene TRBV30 combines with J gene TRBJ2-1; no firm D call. The CDR3 has 12 residues. The germline V gene encodes CDR1 GTSNPN and CDR2 SVGIG (reference sequence). V dropped 7 bases and J dropped 4 bases, with 11 bases sitting between them. This CDR3 is CASDGGYNEQFF. In nucleotides, the CDR3 is TGTGCCTCGGACGGCGGTTACAATGAGCAGTTCTTC.

The chain combines TRBV4-1 with TRBJ2-7, with no clear D. This CDR3 contains 13 residues. V was cut by 3 bases and J by 0 bases, with 6 bases left in between. Germline V gene sequence: CDR1 MGHRA, CDR2 YSYEKL. CDR3 sequence reads: CASSQETSYEQYF. In DNA, the CDR3 is TGCGCCAGCAGCCAGGAGACCTCCTACGAGCAGTACTTC.

The chain is built from TRBV9 and TRBJ2-4; TRBD2 is a possible D gene (5 bases). Trimming left V 0 bases short and J 1 base short, with 5 bases between. The germline V gene has CDR1 SGDLS and CDR2 YYNGEE. The CDR3 spans 14 residues. The CDR3 protein is CASSVGGAKNIQYF. DNA of the CDR3: TGTGCCAGCAGCGTAGGAGGGGCCAAAAACATTCAGTACTTC.

In this sample, this clone turned up once. J is TRBJ2-7 and V is TRBV20-1; D not certain. CDR1 is DFQATT and CDR2 is SNEGSKA in the germline V gene (reference sequence). The CDR3 runs 11 residues. Trimming pared 8 bases from V and 6 bases from J, leaving 14 bases between. The CDR3 DNA is TGCAGTTCCCTCCCCGCCCCCGAGCAGTACTTC. As protein: CSSLPAPEQYF.

The rearrangement joins TRBV4-1 to TRBJ1-5, with no clear D. The germline V and J ends were trimmed by 0 bases and 7 bases, with 13 bases remaining between them. The CDR3 consists of 15 residues. Germline V gives CDR1 MGHRA, CDR2 YSYEKL. The CDR3 loop is CASSQDTSWEQPQHF. The CDR3 DNA follows: TGCGCCAGCAGCCAAGATACGTCGTGGGAGCAGCCCCAGCATTTT.

This clone was observed a handful of times. The chain couples TRBV29-1 to TRBJ2-1; a possible D gene is TRBD2 (6 bases). Germline loops: CDR1 SQVTM, CDR2 ANQGSEA. V was shortened by 6 bases and J by 3 bases, with 9 bases between the two germline ends. The CDR3 length is 12 residues. CDR3 coding DNA: TGCAGCGTGGGCGGGGACTACAATGAGCAGTTCTTC. Translation: CSVGGDYNEQFF.

The chain recombines TRBV2 with TRBJ1-2; a possible D gene is TRBD1 (6 bases). Germline values: CDR1 SNHLY, CDR2 FYNNEI. Trimming shortened V by 6 bases and J by 6 bases, and 20 bases separated the two germline ends. The CDR3 covers 15 residues. CDR3 sequence: CASRGAGRRVDGYTF. The CDR3 DNA follows: TGTGCCAGCAGGGGGGCCGGGAGACGGGTGGATGGCTACACCTTC.

The J gene is TRBJ1-5, the V gene TRBV5-4, with D possibly TRBD1 on 5 matching bases. Trimming stripped 2 bases from V and 2 bases from J, with 11 bases between. CDR3 length: 15 residues. CDR1 and CDR2 from the germline V gene are SGHNT and YYREEE (reference sequence). DNA for the CDR3: TGTGCCAGCAGCTTTTGGGGCGGCGGCAATCAGCCCCAGCATTTT. Protein product: CASSFWGGGNQPQHF. The full variable domain, completed using reference TRBV5-4 and TRBJ1-5, is ETGVTQSPTHLIKTRGQQVTLRCSSQSGHNTVSWYQQALGQGPQFIFQYYREEENGRGNFPPRFSGLQFPNYSSELNVNALELDDSALYLCASSFWGGGNQPQHFGDGTRLSIL.

This chain links TRBV4-1 with TRBJ1-2, with D perhaps matching TRBD1 (6 bases). The CDR3 is made up of 16 amino acids. Deletions cut 0 bases from V and 5 bases from J, with 16 bases between. Germline CDR1 MGHRA, CDR2 YSYEKL. CDR3 protein: CASSQDRRGVWYGYTF. The CDR3 bases are TGCGCCAGCAGCCAAGATCGCAGGGGTGTTTGGTATGGCTACACCTTC.

This clone turned up a few times. The gene calls are TRBV4-3 and TRBJ2-2; 10 nucleotides line up with TRBD2. CDR1 LGHNA and CDR2 YSLEER come from the germline V gene. The CDR3 is 19 residues long. V trimming: 0 bases; J trimming: 5 bases; junction bases outside the gene matches: 12. This CDR3 reads CASSQDLRSGGAPTGELFF. The CDR3 DNA is TGCGCCAGCAGCCAAGATCTTAGGAGCGGGGGGGCCCCAACCGGGGAGCTGTTTTTT.

The V call is TRBV6-6, the J call TRBJ2-5, with D perhaps matching TRBD1 or TRBD2 (5 bases each). Germline V CDR1 and CDR2: MNHNY, SVGAGI (reference sequence). The CDR3 has 14 residues. The V and J ends lost 4 bases and 6 bases respectively, with 15 bases between them. CDR3 in DNA: TGTGCCAGCAGTTTATGGGACGAAGAAAAGACCCAGTACTTC. Translated, it gives CASSLWDEEKTQYF.

The chain joins TRBV4-1 to TRBJ2-7, with a possible D match to TRBD1 (5 bases). Trimming removed 7 bases from V and 1 base from J, with 17 bases in between. CDR1 MGHRA and CDR2 YSYEKL come from the germline V gene. This CDR3 is 15 amino acids long. The CDR3 here is CASTSSTESSYEQYF. CDR3 DNA: TGCGCCAGCACCAGCTCGACAGAATCTTCCTACGAGCAGTACTTC.

V gene TRBV5-5 combines with J gene TRBJ2-7, with D tentatively TRBD1 (5 bases). The germline gives CDR1 SGHKS, CDR2 YYEKEE (reference sequence). V was shortened by 4 bases and J by 4 bases, with 15 bases between the two germline ends. The CDR3 extends over 14 amino acids. CDR3 region: CASSPDSGGYEQYF. The DNA for the CDR3 is TGTGCCAGCAGCCCCGACAGTGGTGGGTACGAGCAGTACTTC.

The chain joins TRBV6-5 to TRBJ2-7, with D perhaps given as TRBD1 or TRBD2 (5 bases each). V dropped 2 bases and J dropped 3 bases, with 14 bases sitting between them. The CDR3 has 15 residues. Germline CDR1 reads MNHEY; CDR2 reads SVGAGI. Written as DNA, the CDR3 is TGTGCCAGCAGTTACCTGAGGGACGCTTACTACGAGCAGTACTTC. Amino acids: CASSYLRDAYYEQYF.

This chain connects TRBV29-1 to TRBJ2-1, with 7 bases aligning to TRBD2. The CDR3 totals 14 residues. The J segment lost 4 bases and the V segment lost 1 base, leaving 4 bases of the junction unmatched. Germline CDR1 is SQVTM and CDR2 is ANQGSEA. CDR3 residues: CSVEVGGTYNEQFF. The CDR3 DNA sequence: TGCAGCGTTGAAGTGGGGGGGACTTACAATGAGCAGTTCTTC.

The chain carries TRBV5-4 and TRBJ2-1; 8 positions match TRBD2. Losses at the gene ends were 1 base for V and 5 bases for J; bases not matched to a gene: 5. The CDR3 is 15 amino acids. Germline CDR1 SGHNT, CDR2 YYREEE (reference sequence). CDR3 nucleotides: TGTGCCAGCAGCTTGATAGCGGGGACTAACAATGAGCAGTTCTTC. This sequence encodes CASSLIAGTNNEQFF.

The genes are TRBV4-1 and TRBJ2-3; no clear D. Per the germline V gene, CDR1 is MGHRA and CDR2 is YSYEKL. V was clipped by 1 base and J by 3 bases, with 8 bases between them. The CDR3 contains 14 residues. This CDR3 reads CASSQGLVTDTQYF. The CDR3 DNA is TGCGCCAGCAGCCAAGGGCTAGTTACAGATACGCAGTATTTT.